This is a list of T cell receptor beta chains from one sample in a study of identical twins. TCRdb reanalysed the 5' RACE reads using MiXCR and keeps one entry per CDR3 protein. The sample records some 900,000 distinct CDR3 sequences, 12% being singletons. The sample was also reused in another study, on yellow fever vaccine responses in identical twins.

The sample was PBMCs. The origin of the receptors is a woman between 18 and 29 years old in good health. Both conserved end residues are part of each CDR3. A D gene is named only where the DNA matches it firmly.

cdr3_aa: CASTQLAGVYNEQFF; d_call: TRBD2; v_call: TRBV7-2; j_call: TRBJ2-1
cdr3_aa: CSAIDVGGGDTDTQYF; d_call: TRBD2; v_call: TRBV20-1; j_call: TRBJ2-3
cdr3_aa: CASSFQSGGNTEAFF; d_call: TRBD1; v_call: TRBV6-5; j_call: TRBJ1-1
cdr3_aa: CASSRQDLSYEQYF; d_call: -; v_call: TRBV7-9; j_call: TRBJ2-7
cdr3_aa: CSARWSSGKYNEQFF; d_call: TRBD2; v_call: TRBV20-1; j_call: TRBJ2-1
cdr3_aa: CAISIAGGALDTQYF; d_call: TRBD2; v_call: TRBV10-3; j_call: TRBJ2-3
cdr3_aa: CASSERPSGEQFF; d_call: TRBD2; v_call: TRBV2; j_call: TRBJ2-1
cdr3_aa: CATSQRLGTSGTYEQYF; d_call: TRBD2; v_call: TRBV15; j_call: TRBJ2-7
cdr3_aa: CASGGTSGSVEQFF; d_call: TRBD2; v_call: TRBV2; j_call: TRBJ2-1
cdr3_aa: CSATGTNSNQPQHF; d_call: -; v_call: TRBV20-1; j_call: TRBJ1-5
cdr3_aa: CASSLASYEQFF; d_call: -; v_call: TRBV5-6; j_call: TRBJ2-1
cdr3_aa: CATSRDLEAGELFF; d_call: -; v_call: TRBV15; j_call: TRBJ2-2
cdr3_aa: CASSQTGGGSTEAFF; d_call: TRBD1; v_call: TRBV12-3/TRBV12-4; j_call: TRBJ1-1
cdr3_aa: CASTSSWDDEQFF; d_call: -; v_call: TRBV18; j_call: TRBJ2-1
cdr3_aa: CAISESTDTQYF; d_call: -; v_call: TRBV10-3; j_call: TRBJ2-3
cdr3_aa: CASSIGERTYEQYF; d_call: -; v_call: TRBV19; j_call: TRBJ2-7
cdr3_aa: CASSNLGGANVLTF; d_call: -; v_call: TRBV6-1; j_call: TRBJ2-6
cdr3_aa: CASSIRYEQYF; d_call: -; v_call: TRBV7-9; j_call: TRBJ2-7
cdr3_aa: CASSLVWQPSSADTQYF; d_call: -; v_call: TRBV5-1; j_call: TRBJ2-3
cdr3_aa: CASSFRMGLTATVYNEQFF; d_call: -; v_call: TRBV7-8; j_call: TRBJ2-1
cdr3_aa: CSAADSGTSYNEQFF; d_call: TRBD2; v_call: TRBV20-1; j_call: TRBJ2-1
cdr3_aa: CASSLVLASDEQFF; d_call: -; v_call: TRBV7-9; j_call: TRBJ2-1
cdr3_aa: CASSQGAGGQPQHF; d_call: -; v_call: TRBV3-1; j_call: TRBJ1-5
cdr3_aa: CASSLAGTDYGYTF; d_call: TRBD1; v_call: TRBV12-3/TRBV12-4; j_call: TRBJ1-2
cdr3_aa: CASSLAGRGLPSPTDTQYF; d_call: -; v_call: TRBV7-2; j_call: TRBJ2-3
cdr3_aa: CASIKSRGAPTDTQYF; d_call: -; v_call: TRBV6-1; j_call: TRBJ2-3
cdr3_aa: CSARDGGVGNTIYF; d_call: -; v_call: TRBV20-1; j_call: TRBJ1-3
cdr3_aa: CSARDLRDRVGDEQFF; d_call: TRBD1; v_call: TRBV20-1; j_call: TRBJ2-1
cdr3_aa: CAISSGTKQTEAFF; d_call: -; v_call: TRBV10-3; j_call: TRBJ1-1
cdr3_aa: CAISPGLANEQFF; d_call: -; v_call: TRBV10-3; j_call: TRBJ2-1
cdr3_aa: CSARPGQASLYGYTF; d_call: TRBD1; v_call: TRBV20-1; j_call: TRBJ1-2
cdr3_aa: CATGQISYNEQFF; d_call: TRBD1; v_call: TRBV6-5; j_call: TRBJ2-1
cdr3_aa: CASSTPQGTNTGELFF; d_call: TRBD1; v_call: TRBV11-2; j_call: TRBJ2-2
cdr3_aa: CASSLTGSLETQYF; d_call: -; v_call: TRBV5-1; j_call: TRBJ2-5
cdr3_aa: CASSRGLAPTYEQYF; d_call: TRBD2; v_call: TRBV3-1; j_call: TRBJ2-7
cdr3_aa: CASSYGDLTYEQYF; d_call: -; v_call: TRBV6-5; j_call: TRBJ2-7
cdr3_aa: CASSTRQGMNTEAFF; d_call: TRBD1; v_call: TRBV5-1; j_call: TRBJ1-1
cdr3_aa: CASSGWSESYGYTF; d_call: -; v_call: TRBV6-1; j_call: TRBJ1-2
cdr3_aa: CASGRLAGVSYNEQFF; d_call: TRBD2; v_call: TRBV6-1; j_call: TRBJ2-1
cdr3_aa: CASNTGRVGLALYEQYF; d_call: TRBD2; v_call: TRBV11-2; j_call: TRBJ2-7
cdr3_aa: CASSLGVSSVLDYEQYF; d_call: -; v_call: TRBV5-1; j_call: TRBJ2-7
cdr3_aa: CASSLQTGGSLAGRRSYNEQFF; d_call: -; v_call: TRBV5-4; j_call: TRBJ2-1
cdr3_aa: CAISEDRSGDTQYF; d_call: -; v_call: TRBV10-3; j_call: TRBJ2-3
cdr3_aa: CASRRGSHEQFF; d_call: TRBD2; v_call: TRBV3-1; j_call: TRBJ2-1
cdr3_aa: CASSATTGGTEAFF; d_call: TRBD1; v_call: TRBV6-1; j_call: TRBJ1-1
cdr3_aa: CASSQEDRPGAFYEQYF; d_call: -; v_call: TRBV4-1; j_call: TRBJ2-7
cdr3_aa: CASSHGTEAYEQYF; d_call: -; v_call: TRBV5-6; j_call: TRBJ2-7
cdr3_aa: CASSPRDRYYNSPLHF; d_call: -; v_call: TRBV12-3/TRBV12-4; j_call: TRBJ1-6
cdr3_aa: CASSLDVGAGDTQYF; d_call: -; v_call: TRBV5-1; j_call: TRBJ2-3
cdr3_aa: CASSQGNGRALAGKLFF; d_call: TRBD2; v_call: TRBV4-1; j_call: TRBJ2-2
cdr3_aa: CATSLAGGRNEQFF; d_call: TRBD2; v_call: TRBV24-1; j_call: TRBJ2-1
cdr3_aa: CASSLAQGVTQYF; d_call: -; v_call: TRBV12-3/TRBV12-4; j_call: TRBJ2-3
cdr3_aa: CASSFSDSPYNEQFF; d_call: -; v_call: TRBV7-9; j_call: TRBJ2-1
cdr3_aa: CASSQPRTGTDTQYF; d_call: -; v_call: TRBV4-1; j_call: TRBJ2-3